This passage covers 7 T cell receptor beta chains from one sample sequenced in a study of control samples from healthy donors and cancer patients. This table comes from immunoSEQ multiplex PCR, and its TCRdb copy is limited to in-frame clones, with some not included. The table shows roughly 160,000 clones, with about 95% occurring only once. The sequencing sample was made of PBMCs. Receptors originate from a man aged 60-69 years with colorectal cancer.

This CDR3 reads CASSPGGGFDEAFF. The CDR3 DNA follows: TGTGCCAGCAGCCCAGGGGGAGGTTTTGACGAAGCTTTCTTT. V is TRBV2 and J is TRBJ1-1; 7 nucleotides line up with TRBD1. The ends lost 6 bases at V and 8 bases at J; junction bases unmatched: 12. This CDR3 has 14 residues. The germline CDR1 and CDR2 sequences are SNHLY and FYNNEI.

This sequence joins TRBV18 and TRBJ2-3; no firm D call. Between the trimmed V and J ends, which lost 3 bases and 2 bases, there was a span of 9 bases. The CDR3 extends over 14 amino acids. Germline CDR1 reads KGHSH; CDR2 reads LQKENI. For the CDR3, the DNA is TGTGCCAGCTCACCTCCCCCAGCCACAGATACGCAGTATTTT. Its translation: CASSPPPATDTQYF.

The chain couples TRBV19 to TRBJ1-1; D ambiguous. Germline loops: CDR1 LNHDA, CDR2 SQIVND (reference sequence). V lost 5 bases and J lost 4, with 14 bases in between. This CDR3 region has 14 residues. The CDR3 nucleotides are TGTGCCAGTAGTCTTCGAGGCTTGGTCACTGAAGCTTTCTTT. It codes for CASSLRGLVTEAFF.

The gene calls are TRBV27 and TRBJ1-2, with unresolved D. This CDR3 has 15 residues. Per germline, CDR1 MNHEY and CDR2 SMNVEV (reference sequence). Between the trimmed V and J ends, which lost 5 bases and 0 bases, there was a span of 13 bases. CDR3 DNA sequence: TGTGCCAGCAGTCCACGGGGTTCTGCTAACTATGGCTACACCTTC. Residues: CASSPRGSANYGYTF.

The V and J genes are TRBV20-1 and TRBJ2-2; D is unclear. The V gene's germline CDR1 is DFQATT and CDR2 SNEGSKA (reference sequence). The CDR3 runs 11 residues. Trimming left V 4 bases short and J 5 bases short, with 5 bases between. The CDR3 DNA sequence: TGCAGTGCTAAGAAGACCGGGGAGCTGTTTTTT. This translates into CSAKKTGELFF.

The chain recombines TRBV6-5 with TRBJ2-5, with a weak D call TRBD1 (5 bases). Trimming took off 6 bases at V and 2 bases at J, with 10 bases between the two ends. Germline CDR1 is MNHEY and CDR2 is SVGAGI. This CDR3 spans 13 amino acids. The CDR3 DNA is TGTGCCAGCAGGTGGGGCCCGCAAGAGACCCAGTACTTC. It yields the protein CASRWGPQETQYF.

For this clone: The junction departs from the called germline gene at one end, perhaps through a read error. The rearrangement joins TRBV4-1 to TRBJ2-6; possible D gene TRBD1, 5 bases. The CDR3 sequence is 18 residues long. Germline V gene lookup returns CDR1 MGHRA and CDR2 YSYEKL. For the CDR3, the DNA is TGCGTCAGCAGCCGCTTCTCACAGGATAACTCTGGGGCCAACGTCCTGACTTTC. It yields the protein CVSSRFSQDNSGANVLTF.